What follows is one TCR beta chain and its context. This sample is part of a study of blood T cell repertoires in COVID-19. For the study at large: Some COVID-19 samples were acute and others convalescent; all came from the United States, Italy and Spain. Nucleic acid was either cDNA or gDNA, and it came from T cells, B-cell-depleted T cells, or PBMCs.

Per the authors' pipeline: Estimates of nucleated cell counts were drawn from the amplification of reference gene primers. The table came from immunoSEQ multiplex PCR; TCRdb's copy has only in-frame clones and leaves some out. D and trimming were read from the DNA, whereas the V and J calls and clone size are those reported in that table. The data show 30,000 to 40,000 clones, nearly 90% seen once. This receptor was identified in a man in his 60s with active or convalescent COVID-19. Source material: peripheral blood.

Written as DNA, the CDR3 is TGTGCCAGCAGTGGCCAGCGGGAGGCGGCCTACGAGCAGTACTTC. Protein sequence: CASSGQREAAYEQYF. The genes are TRBV25-1 and TRBJ2-7; TRBD2 matches 9 bases. In germline, CDR1 is MGHDK, CDR2 SYGVNS. CDR3 length equals 15 residues. The trim removed 4 bases at V and 2 bases at J, leaving 6 bases unmatched.